A single sample gave rise to the 9 T cell receptor beta chains below, sequenced in a study of T cells in Graves' hyperthyroidism and ophthalmopathy. The CDR3 regions of TCR beta were amplified from RNA transcripts. With the HTBI primer set, the TCR CDR3 went through a first round of RT-PCR. A single record per CDR3 protein comes from TCRdb applying MiXCR to the multiplex PCR reads. The sample carries a few hundred thousand distinct CDR3 sequences, 15% to 18% recorded once. The source material was blood. Source of these receptors: a woman aged 18-30 years with Graves' hyperthyroidism.

This clonotype was picked up one time. The chain has TRBV19 and TRBJ2-1; 11 bases agree with TRBD2. This CDR3 is built from 19 residues. V lost 1 base, J lost 6 bases, and 14 bases stayed unmatched. Germline values: CDR1 LNHDA, CDR2 SQIVND (reference sequence). CDR3 protein: CASSIGEASGRPKCNEQFF. The CDR3, as DNA: TGTGCCAGTAGTATAGGGGAGGCTAGCGGGAGGCCAAAGTGCAATGAGCAGTTCTTC.

The rearrangement links TRBV15 to TRBJ1-2, with a tentative D call TRBD1 (6 bases). Germline V CDR1 and CDR2: LNHNV, YYDKDF (reference sequence). The length of the CDR3 is 14 residues. V gave up 1 base and J gave up 4 bases, with 10 bases separating them. CDR3 nucleotide sequence: TGTGCCACCAGCAGAGGGGGGGCCTTCTATGGCTACACCTTC. Translated: CATSRGGAFYGYTF.

This clonotype came up many times. The genes are TRBV11-3 and TRBJ2-2, with 9 nucleotides matching TRBD1. The CDR3 has 16 amino acids. V lost 5 bases and J lost 4; bases outside the gene matches: 8. CDR1 is SGHNT and CDR2 is YENEEA in the germline V gene. Here the CDR3 reads CASSTTGGWGTGELFF. The CDR3 DNA reads TGTGCCAGCAGCACTACAGGGGGCTGGGGCACCGGGGAGCTGTTTTTT.

This clonotype was seen only a few times. V gene TRBV11-2 combines with J gene TRBJ2-7; D is perhaps TRBD2 (7 bases). Trimming took 6 bases from V and 5 from J, leaving 20 bases between them. This CDR3 is built from 15 residues. CDR1 and CDR2 from the germline V gene are SGHAT and FQNNGV. The CDR3 region has the DNA TGTGCCAGCAGGAGGTGGGGGGGCGCCGCGCACGAGCAGTACTTC. This codes for CASRRWGGAAHEQYF.

The chain combines TRBV28 with TRBJ2-7; no reliable D call. This CDR3 has 13 amino acids. Per germline, CDR1 MDHEN and CDR2 SYDVKM. Trimming took 5 bases from V and 3 from J, leaving 11 bases between them. For the CDR3, the DNA is TGTGCCAGCAGTACCCCCGGGTTCTACGAGCAGTACTTC. It encodes CASSTPGFYEQYF.

The CDR3 spells CAIRGGAGSYNSPLHF. For the CDR3, the DNA is TGTGCCATCAGGGGGGGGGCCGGCTCCTATAATTCACCCCTCCACTTT. The chain combines TRBV10-3 with TRBJ1-6, with a possible D match to TRBD1 (6 bases). Deletions cut 6 bases from V and 0 bases from J, with 12 bases between. This CDR3 region has 16 residues. Germline V gene data show CDR1 as ENHRY and CDR2 as SYGVKD.

This clonotype was seen repeatedly, ten times or more. The chain couples TRBV24-1 to TRBJ2-3; no clear D gene. The CDR3 is 16 amino acids. Germline V gives CDR1 KGHDR, CDR2 SFDVKD. Trimming cost V 5 bases and J 2 bases, with 16 bases left between them. The CDR3 protein is CATSVRALPLTDTQYF. Written as DNA, the CDR3 is TGTGCCACCAGTGTCCGGGCCCTGCCCCTCACAGATACGCAGTATTTT.

This clonotype was picked up a small number of times. The chain employs TRBV18 and TRBJ1-2; D not certain. CDR1 is KGHSH and CDR2 is LQKENI in the germline V gene. Trimming cost V 6 bases and J 4 bases, with 15 bases left between them. CDR3 length equals 14 residues. The CDR3 spells CASSLQAGPYGYTF. CDR3 bases: TGTGCCAGCTCGCTCCAGGCGGGCCCCTATGGCTACACCTTC.

The V gene is TRBV4-3, the J gene TRBJ2-5; 9 bases match TRBD1. The germline V gene has CDR1 LGHNA and CDR2 YSLEER. With V trimmed by 5 bases and J by 5 bases, 3 bases remained unmatched. The CDR3 spans 13 residues. The CDR3, as DNA: TGCGCCAGCAGCGGGACAGGGAGGGAGACCCAGTACTTC. The encoded protein is CASSGTGRETQYF.